This passage covers 27 T cell receptor beta chains from one sample sequenced in a study of T cells in tuberculosis (dated by TCRdb to the late 2010s). Library preparation used the immunoSEQ multiplex PCR assay. Imported from immuneACCESS, the table was reduced by TCRdb to in-frame sequences with V and J called. These copies leave out some clones; in studies compared against another copy, an unresolved V gene accounts for under half, and the cause of the remainder is not known. This sample comprises 25,000 to 30,000 clones, about 92% of them detected only once. Together, the top ten hold 5.5% to 8% of the sample. This sample's time point label indicates: new active TB diagnosis, blood taken before or within 7 days of starting treatment. This material consisted of PBMCs, taken at tuberculosis diagnosis. Receptors were obtained from an adult with tuberculosis.

This sequence joins TRBV10-3 and TRBJ1-1; 8 bases fit TRBD1. The V gene's germline CDR1 is ENHRY and CDR2 SYGVKD. The length of the CDR3 is 12 residues. The J segment lost 1 base and the V segment lost 10 bases, leaving 2 bases of the junction unmatched. The CDR3 DNA follows: TGTGCCACCGGACAGGGGAACACTGAAGCTTTCTTT. Translated: CATGQGNTEAFF.

V is TRBV6-6 and J is TRBJ1-5; the D is unclear. This CDR3 comprises 14 residues. V was clipped by 7 bases and J by 3 bases, with 13 bases between them. Looked up from germline, CDR1 is MNHNY and CDR2 is SVGAGI (reference sequence). CDR3 DNA sequence: TGTGCCAGCACCTTTGGGCCTATCAATCAGCCCCAGCATTTT. Protein product: CASTFGPINQPQHF.

A single count supports this clone. This rearrangement joins TRBV9 to TRBJ1-1, with 7 positions matching TRBD1. Germline V gives CDR1 SGDLS, CDR2 YYNGEE. CDR3 length equals 12 residues. V dropped 7 bases and J dropped 1; count of bases not matched to a gene: 1. This chain's CDR3 is CASGTANTEAFF. The CDR3 DNA follows: TGTGCCAGCGGGACAGCGAACACTGAAGCTTTCTTT.

The rearrangement uses TRBV28 and TRBJ2-5; D is ambiguous. The CDR3 runs to 14 residues. The germline V and J ends were trimmed by 3 bases and 2 bases, with 10 bases remaining between them. Looked up from germline, CDR1 is MDHEN and CDR2 is SYDVKM. In DNA form, the CDR3 reads TGTGCCAGCAGTTTCCCTGCGGAACAAGAGACCCAGTACTTC. Protein product: CASSFPAEQETQYF.

CDR3 coding DNA: TGTGCCAGCAGCATAGAAGCCGGGGAGCTGTTTTTT. Translated: CASSIEAGELFF. The V call is TRBV7-3, the J call TRBJ2-2, with D uncertain. The CDR3 is made up of 12 amino acids. Germline CDR1 reads SGHTA; CDR2 reads FQGTGA. V was clipped by 5 bases and J by 6 bases, with 7 bases between them.

The rearrangement links TRBV5-1 to TRBJ1-1; D is perhaps TRBD1 (6 bases). Germline V gene lookup returns CDR1 SGHRS and CDR2 YFSETQ. V was trimmed by 1 base and J by 1 base, leaving 14 bases between them. The length of the CDR3 is 16 residues. The CDR3 sequence is CASSLSVGTTNTEAFF. As DNA, the CDR3 is TGCGCCAGCAGCTTGTCGGTGGGGACAACGAACACTGAAGCTTTCTTT.

The rearrangement joins TRBV19 to TRBJ1-5, with D tentatively TRBD1 (6 bases). V was cut by 10 bases and J by 7 bases, with 17 bases left in between. The CDR3 loop spans 13 amino acids. In germline, CDR1 is LNHDA, CDR2 SQIVND (reference sequence). In nucleotides, the CDR3 is TGTGCCACCGGAACCAGGGGAGGGCAGCCCCAGCATTTT. Its protein is CATGTRGGQPQHF.

This clone is large. V and J are TRBV19 and TRBJ1-2, with D possibly being TRBD1 (5 bases). The V end was cut by 1 base, the J end by 5 bases, with 14 bases between. CDR1 and CDR2 from the germline V gene are LNHDA and SQIVND (reference sequence). The CDR3 loop spans 15 amino acids. The CDR3 nucleotides read TGTGCCAGTAGTATAGGTGGCGCAGGGACTTATGGCTACACCTTC. This sequence encodes CASSIGGAGTYGYTF.

V gene TRBV7-9 combines with J gene TRBJ2-2; 9 positions match TRBD1. CDR1 is SEHNR and CDR2 is FQNEAQ in the germline V gene (reference sequence). Trimming at V came to 3 bases and at J to 6 bases, leaving 11 bases not matched to a gene. CDR3 length equals 17 residues. CDR3 sequence: CASSFAVGQGIAGELFF. CDR3 coding DNA: TGTGCCAGCAGCTTCGCGGTTGGACAGGGGATTGCCGGGGAGCTGTTTTTT.

Sample share makes this clone medium-sized. This CDR3 reads CASSTGQIYNEQFF. In DNA, the CDR3 is TGTGCCAGTAGTACGGGACAGATATACAATGAGCAGTTCTTC. The J gene is TRBJ2-1, the V gene TRBV19; TRBD1 aligns across 7 bases. V gave up 4 bases and J gave up 4 bases; unmatched junction bases: 4. Germline loops: CDR1 LNHDA, CDR2 SQIVND (reference sequence). The CDR3 has 14 amino acids.

This chain links TRBV5-1 with TRBJ1-1; D gene unclear. V shed 4 bases and J shed 3 bases, with 13 bases lying between them. Germline lookup yields CDR1 SGHRS and CDR2 YFSETQ. The CDR3 totals 14 residues. This chain's CDR3 is CASSLGPRDTEAFF. In nucleotides, the CDR3 is TGCGCCAGCAGCCTAGGCCCCCGGGACACTGAAGCTTTCTTT.

The chain recombines TRBV27 with TRBJ2-7; D unresolved. Per the germline V gene, CDR1 is MNHEY and CDR2 is SMNVEV (reference sequence). The V gene lost 2 bases and the J gene lost 0 bases, with 8 bases spanning the gap. The CDR3 has 14 amino acids. The CDR3 DNA sequence: TGTGCCAGCAGTTTAGGGCAGAGCTCCTACGAGCAGTACTTC. Translated, it gives CASSLGQSSYEQYF.

The V and J genes are TRBV21-1 and TRBJ1-5. TRBV21-1 is a pseudogene segment. This CDR3 has 15 amino acids. The CDR3 bases are TGTGCCACTCCCAAGCACGCGGATAGCAATCAGCCCCAGCATTTT. This encodes CATPKHADSNQPQHF.

This rearrangement joins TRBV2 to TRBJ1-1, with 10 bases that match TRBD1. Germline CDR1 is SNHLY and CDR2 is FYNNEI. This CDR3 contains 14 residues. J lost 11 bases, V lost 6 bases, and 12 bases had no gene match. The CDR3 bases are TGTGCCAGCAGCGCCGGGACAGGGGCCCTGGGGGCTTTCTTT. This gives the protein CASSAGTGALGAFF. Full variable domain (outside the CDR3, taken from reference TRBV2 and TRBJ1-1): EPEVTQTPSHQVTQMGQEVILRCVPISNHLYFYWYRQILGQKVEFLVSFYNNEISEKSEIFDDQFSVERPDGSNFTLKIRSTKLEDSAMYFCASSAGTGALGAFFGQGTRLTVV.

The genes are TRBV5-1 and TRBJ2-3; tentative D call: TRBD2 (5 bases). Germline assignment: CDR1 SGHRS and CDR2 YFSETQ. The V end was cut by 0 bases, the J end by 5 bases, with 10 bases between. CDR3 length: 14 amino acids. CDR3 protein: CASSLGSGVDTQYF. DNA for the CDR3: TGCGCCAGCAGCTTGGGGAGCGGAGTAGATACGCAGTATTTT.

J is TRBJ2-2 and V is TRBV5-1, with D uncertain. Germline-derived CDR1 and CDR2 are SGHRS and YFSETQ. The CDR3 has 12 residues. Trimming removed 7 bases from V and 11 bases from J, with 15 bases in between. The CDR3 is CASARAVNELFF. CDR3 in DNA: TGCGCCAGCGCGCGTGCGGTTAATGAGCTGTTTTTT.

The chain joins TRBV6-1 to TRBJ1-3, with D uncertain. CDR1 MNHNS and CDR2 SASEGT come from the germline V gene. CDR3 length: 13 amino acids. Trimming took off 5 bases at V and 4 bases at J, with 9 bases between the two ends. The CDR3 bases are TGTGCCAGCAGTATACCGGGGGGAAACACCATATATTTT. Its protein product is CASSIPGGNTIYF.

The chain carries TRBV11-2 and TRBJ2-7, with D unclear. CDR3 length: 11 residues. Trimming removed 2 bases from V and 7 bases from J, with 6 bases in between. Per germline, CDR1 SGHAT and CDR2 FQNNGV. The chain's CDR3 is CASSLILEQYF. The DNA of the CDR3 is TGTGCCAGCAGCTTAATCCTGGAGCAGTACTTC.

The chain is built from TRBV7-2 and TRBJ1-5, with a weak D call TRBD1 (5 bases). CDR3 length: 15 amino acids. V was clipped by 1 base and J by 6 bases, with 13 bases between them. Germline V gene sequence: CDR1 SGHTA, CDR2 FQGNSA. The DNA for the CDR3 is TGTGCCAGCAGCTTAGAACTCAATAGGGGTCAGCCCCAGCATTTT. It yields the protein CASSLELNRGQPQHF.

V usage is TRBV6-5 and J usage is TRBJ1-3; D call uncertain. CDR3 length: 15 residues. Trimming cost V 6 bases and J 2 bases, with 14 bases left between them. In germline, CDR1 is MNHEY, CDR2 SVGAGI. The CDR3 nucleotides read TGTGCCAGCAGATCCACTGACTTCACTGGAAACACCATATATTTT. Translating gives CASRSTDFTGNTIYF.

The chain combines TRBV6-1 with TRBJ1-2; D ambiguous. The CDR3 has 17 amino acids. V gave up 1 base and J gave up 4 bases, with 19 bases separating them. CDR1 is MNHNS, CDR2 SASEGT, per germline. The DNA for the CDR3 is TGTGCCAGCAGTGAAGGGCTGGCATACAATTCCCCCTATGGCTACACCTTC. It specifies CASSEGLAYNSPYGYTF.

This chain uses TRBV2 with TRBJ2-1; 8 bases line up with TRBD1. Unmatched junction bases numbered 9, after V lost 8 bases and J lost 6 bases. In germline, CDR1 is SNHLY, CDR2 FYNNEI. This CDR3 spans 14 amino acids. The CDR3 region has the DNA TGTGCCAGCTCTATCCAGGGGGCGGTCAATGAGCAGTTCTTC. The encoded protein is CASSIQGAVNEQFF.

V usage is TRBV2 and J usage is TRBJ1-2; D not certain. Germline assignment: CDR1 SNHLY and CDR2 FYNNEI. The CDR3 spans 14 residues. Trimming removed 3 bases at V and 1 base at J, with 9 bases between. The CDR3 loop reads CASSEVNINYGYTF. The CDR3, as DNA: TGTGCCAGCAGTGAGGTCAACATTAACTATGGCTACACCTTC.

The chain combines TRBV2 with TRBJ2-1, with D possibly TRBD1 on 7 matching bases. Trimming cost V 6 bases and J 3 bases, with 15 bases left between them. The CDR3 consists of 15 residues. The germline V gene has CDR1 SNHLY and CDR2 FYNNEI. The DNA for the CDR3 is TGTGCCAGCAGAGGCGGGACAGCAAACTACAATGAGCAGTTCTTC. Amino acid sequence: CASRGGTANYNEQFF.

The chain combines TRBV30 with TRBJ2-3, with a tentative D call TRBD2 (6 bases). Trimming pared 2 bases from V and 8 bases from J, leaving 17 bases between. The CDR3 has 14 amino acids. The germline gives CDR1 GTSNPN, CDR2 SVGIG (reference sequence). CDR3 region: CAWSTYRGTPTQYF. CDR3 coding DNA: TGTGCCTGGAGTACCTATAGAGGGACTCCTACGCAGTATTTT.

The J gene is TRBJ1-6, the V gene TRBV2; D is unclear. The germline V and J ends were trimmed by 0 bases and 11 bases, with 11 bases remaining between them. The CDR3 has 14 residues. CDR1 and CDR2 from the germline V gene are SNHLY and FYNNEI. CDR3: CASSEAQEGTPLHF. The CDR3 DNA reads TGTGCCAGCAGTGAAGCGCAGGAGGGTACACCCCTCCACTTT.

This chain uses TRBV13 with TRBJ1-5; TRBD1 matches at 7 bases. This CDR3 comprises 14 residues. Losses at the gene ends were 6 bases for V and 4 bases for J; bases not matched to a gene: 6. Germline lookup yields CDR1 PRHDT and CDR2 FYEKMQ (reference sequence). CDR3: CASSRQGLNQPQHF. The CDR3 DNA follows: TGTGCCAGCAGTCGACAGGGACTTAATCAGCCCCAGCATTTT.